Below are 21 T cell receptor beta chains sequenced from a single sample in a study of response to subunit inactivated influenza vaccine. TCRdb ran MiXCR on the RT-PCR reads and lists one entry per CDR3 protein. The sample holds 150,000 to 200,000 distinct CDR3 sequences, 12% seen once. These records were also assigned to another study, of T cells expressing NK-cell markers. That source adds: Template switching by 5'RACE with UMIs generated the TCR beta cDNA.

This sample comprised CD8+ T cells sorted from PBMCs, obtained 11 to 12 days after vaccination. All receptors derive from a man aged 50-59 years who received an inactivated influenza vaccine.

This clonotype was seen at least ten times. The chain links TRBV12-3 or TRBV12-4 to TRBJ2-7; TRBD2 is a possible D gene (5 bases). The CDR3 runs to 12 residues. Trimming took off 6 bases at V and 4 bases at J, with 10 bases between the two ends. As DNA, the CDR3 is TGTGCCAGCAGCCCGGACTTGTACGAGCAGTACTTC. Protein sequence: CASSPDLYEQYF.

This clonotype was detected only a few times. The rearrangement uses TRBV7-8 and TRBJ1-2; D uncertain. The germline V and J ends were trimmed by 3 bases and 0 bases, with 11 bases remaining between them. Germline V lookup: CDR1 SGHVS, CDR2 FQNEAQ. The CDR3 extends over 15 amino acids. In nucleotides, the CDR3 is TGTGCCAGCAGCTTGAGGTCAGCGGCTAACTATGGCTACACCTTC. As protein: CASSLRSAANYGYTF.

This chain connects TRBV4-3 to TRBJ2-2; TRBD1 agrees at 11 bases. The CDR3 runs 19 residues. V lost 0 bases and J lost 1; bases outside the gene matches: 7. In germline, CDR1 is LGHNA, CDR2 YSLEER. Here the CDR3 reads CASSQEFWTGGLNTGELFF. CDR3 DNA: TGCGCCAGCAGCCAAGAGTTTTGGACAGGGGGCCTGAACACCGGGGAGCTGTTTTTT.

This rearrangement joins TRBV12-3 or TRBV12-4 to TRBJ1-3; D not resolved. The V and J ends lost 5 bases and 4 bases respectively, with 15 bases between them. The CDR3 totals 15 residues. Written as DNA, the CDR3 is TGTGCCAGCAGTCTCGCCGGGCTGGCCGGAAACACCATATATTTT. Its translation is CASSLAGLAGNTIYF.

This clonotype was seen a few times. This chain joins TRBV28 and TRBJ2-7; D is ambiguous. V shed 1 base and J shed 0 bases, with 10 bases lying between them. This CDR3 has 15 residues. The germline CDR1 and CDR2 sequences are MDHEN and SYDVKM. The CDR3 is CASSLFGRYSYEQYF. The CDR3 DNA reads as TGTGCCAGCAGTTTATTTGGCCGCTACTCCTACGAGCAGTACTTC.

The V gene is TRBV12-3 or TRBV12-4, the J gene TRBJ2-7, with 7 nucleotides matching TRBD1. The V segment lost 7 bases and the J segment 7 bases; nucleotides outside the gene matches: 7. The CDR3 sequence is 12 residues long. The CDR3, as DNA: TGTGCCAGCACCCAGACAGGGTTTGAGCAGTACTTC. Translating gives CASTQTGFEQYF.

The V call is TRBV7-9, the J call TRBJ1-4, with a weak D call TRBD1 (5 bases). The germline gives CDR1 SEHNR, CDR2 FQNEAQ (reference sequence). The CDR3 extends over 14 amino acids. V shed 5 bases and J shed 10 bases, with 17 bases lying between them. As DNA, the CDR3 is TGTGCCAGCAGCCCCCCGGACGGTGGGGGAAAACTGTTTTTT. The encoded protein is CASSPPDGGGKLFF.

This clonotype was recorded a few times. The V and J genes are TRBV5-1 and TRBJ2-7; the match to TRBD1 covers 12 bases. Unmatched junction bases numbered 11, after V lost 4 bases and J lost 6 bases. The germline gives CDR1 SGHRS, CDR2 YFSETQ. The CDR3 is 16 amino acids. The CDR3 DNA reads as TGCGCCAGCAGCCCGCCGGGACAGGGGGCTCGGCGCGAGCAGTACTTC. This translates into CASSPPGQGARREQYF.

This clonotype was observed many times. The junction departs from germline at one end; a sequencing error may be responsible. This sequence joins TRBV5-1 and TRBJ2-7, with D possibly called TRBD1 or TRBD2 (6 bases each). This CDR3 spans 13 amino acids. Per the germline V gene, CDR1 is SGHRS and CDR2 is YFSETQ. The DNA for the CDR3 is TGTGCCAGCAGCCTTGGAGGGGGTTACGAGCAGTACTTC. This translates into CASSLGGGYEQYF.

The chain uses TRBV9 and TRBJ2-3, with 7 nucleotides matching TRBD2. Germline assignment: CDR1 SGDLS and CDR2 YYNGEE. Trimming removed 0 bases from V and 1 base from J; junction bases left unmatched: 5. CDR3 length: 16 amino acids. The DNA for the CDR3 is TGTGCCAGCAGCGTAGCTGGGGGGGGGGGCACAGATACGCAGTATTTT. The encoded protein is CASSVAGGGGTDTQYF. The full variable domain, with the rest looked up from reference TRBV9 and TRBJ2-3, is DSGVTQTPKHLITATGQRVTLRCSPRSGDLSVYWYQQSLDQGLQFLIQYYNGEERAKGNILERFSAQQFPDLHSELNLSSLELGDSALYFCASSVAGGGGTDTQYFGPGTRLTVL.

The gene calls are TRBV28 and TRBJ1-6; D gene uncertain. Trimming pared 2 bases from V and 4 bases from J, leaving 12 bases between. This CDR3 is 16 amino acids long. Looked up from germline, CDR1 is MDHEN and CDR2 is SYDVKM. The CDR3 nucleotides read TGTGCCAGCAGTTTAACCCCTAATTTATATAATTCACCCCTCCACTTT. It is translated as CASSLTPNLYNSPLHF.

This clonotype showed up just a few times. V is TRBV9 and J is TRBJ2-1, with TRBD2 identical over 7 bases. After removal of 0 bases from V and 6 bases from J, the junction contained 6 bases not matched to a gene. Germline V lookup: CDR1 SGDLS, CDR2 YYNGEE. There are 15 residues in the CDR3. CDR3 sequence reads: CASSVGSGVGNEQFF. For the CDR3, the DNA is TGTGCCAGCAGCGTAGGAAGCGGGGTAGGCAATGAGCAGTTCTTC.

The J gene is TRBJ2-7, the V gene TRBV7-6, with 11 bases fitting TRBD2. The CDR3 has 16 amino acids. Germline V gene lookup returns CDR1 SGHVS and CDR2 FNYEAQ. Trimming at V came to 5 bases and at J to 2 bases, leaving 8 bases not matched to a gene. CDR3 loop: CASSISGTSGTYEQYF. In nucleotides, the CDR3 is TGTGCCAGCAGCATTTCCGGGACTAGCGGAACCTACGAGCAGTACTTC.

This chain links TRBV5-1 with TRBJ1-1; the D is unclear. The CDR3 is 16 residues long. CDR1 and CDR2 from the germline V gene are SGHRS and YFSETQ. Trimming stripped 0 bases from V and 0 bases from J, with 12 bases between. The CDR3 protein is CASSLGWGTMNTEAFF. The CDR3 DNA follows: TGCGCCAGCAGCTTGGGCTGGGGTACGATGAACACTGAAGCTTTCTTT.

This clonotype has a handful of counts. The genes are TRBV10-3 and TRBJ2-2; D may correspond to TRBD1 or TRBD2 (5 bases each). CDR3 length: 16 amino acids. V was shortened by 4 bases and J by 0 bases, with 12 bases between the two germline ends. Germline V gene sequence: CDR1 ENHRY, CDR2 SYGVKD. Here the CDR3 reads CAISGGTVANTGELFF. CDR3 in DNA: TGTGCCATCAGTGGTGGGACGGTCGCGAACACCGGGGAGCTGTTTTTT.

The V and J genes are TRBV7-2 and TRBJ2-7, with 11 bases matching TRBD2. CDR3 length equals 15 residues. CDR1 is SGHTA and CDR2 is FQGNSA in the germline V gene. The junction had 6 bases not matched to a gene; V was cut back by 2 bases and J by 6 bases. The CDR3 bases are TGTGCCAGCAGCTTATTAGCGGGAGGGCCGGGCGAGCAGTACTTC. Residues: CASSLLAGGPGEQYF.

Many counts were recorded for this clonotype. The chain combines TRBV2 with TRBJ2-3; unclear D gene. Trimming removed 2 bases from V and 2 bases from J, with 5 bases in between. This CDR3 region has 13 residues. The germline V gene has CDR1 SNHLY and CDR2 FYNNEI. The DNA for the CDR3 is TGTGCCAGCAGTGAATACCCCACAGATACGCAGTATTTT. Translating it yields CASSEYPTDTQYF.

In its sample, this clonotype was seen a few times. The chain joins TRBV13 to TRBJ2-1; D may match TRBD1 or TRBD2 (7 bases each). V dropped 2 bases and J dropped 4 bases, with 12 bases sitting between them. CDR1 and CDR2 (germline): PRHDT, FYEKMQ (reference sequence). CDR3 length: 15 amino acids. The CDR3 spells CASSLMQGGYNEQFF. For the CDR3, the DNA is TGTGCCAGCAGCTTAATGCAGGGGGGGTACAATGAGCAGTTCTTC.

A word on this clonotype: The junction departs from germline at one end; a sequencing error may be responsible. The CDR3 sequence: CASSYGGLAENF. CDR3 in DNA: TGTGCCAGCAGTTACGGAGGACTAGCGGAAAACTTC. This sequence joins TRBV6-2 or TRBV6-3 and TRBJ2-7; 10 nucleotides agree with TRBD2. CDR1 MNHEY and CDR2 SVGEGT come from the germline V gene. The CDR3 has 12 residues.

Ten or more counts support this clonotype. V and J are TRBV7-6 and TRBJ1-1; D uncertain. This CDR3 spans 13 amino acids. The V end lost 1 base, the J end lost 3 bases, and 6 bases lay between the germline ends. Germline V CDR1 and CDR2: SGHVS, FNYEAQ. CDR3 in amino acids: CASSLGAHTEAFF. CDR3 sequence (DNA): TGTGCCAGCAGCTTAGGGGCCCACACTGAAGCTTTCTTT.

J is TRBJ2-7 and V is TRBV4-2; TRBD1 matches at 7 bases. CDR1 and CDR2 from the germline V gene are LGHNA and YNFKEQ. The trim removed 1 base at V and 5 bases at J, leaving 17 bases unmatched. The length of the CDR3 is 18 residues. This CDR3 reads CASSQGPGGSAPIDEQYF. As DNA, the CDR3 is TGTGCCAGCAGCCAAGGACCAGGGGGTTCGGCCCCTATTGACGAGCAGTACTTC.